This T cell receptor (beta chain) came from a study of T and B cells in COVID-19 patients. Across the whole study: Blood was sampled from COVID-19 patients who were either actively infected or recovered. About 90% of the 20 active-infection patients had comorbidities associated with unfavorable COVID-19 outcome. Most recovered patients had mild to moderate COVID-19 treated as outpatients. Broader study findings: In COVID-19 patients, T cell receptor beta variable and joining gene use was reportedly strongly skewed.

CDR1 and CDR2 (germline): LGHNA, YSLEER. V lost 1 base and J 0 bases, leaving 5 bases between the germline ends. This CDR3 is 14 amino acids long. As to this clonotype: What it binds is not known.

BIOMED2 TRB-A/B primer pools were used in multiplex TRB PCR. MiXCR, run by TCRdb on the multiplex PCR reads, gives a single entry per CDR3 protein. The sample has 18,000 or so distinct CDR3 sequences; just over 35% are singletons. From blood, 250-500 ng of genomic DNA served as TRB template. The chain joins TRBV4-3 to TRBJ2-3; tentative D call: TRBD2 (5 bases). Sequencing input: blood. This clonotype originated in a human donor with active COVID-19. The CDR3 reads CASSQGTSTDTQYF. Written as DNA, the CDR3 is TGCGCCAGCAGCCAAGGGACTAGCACAGATACGCAGTATTTT.